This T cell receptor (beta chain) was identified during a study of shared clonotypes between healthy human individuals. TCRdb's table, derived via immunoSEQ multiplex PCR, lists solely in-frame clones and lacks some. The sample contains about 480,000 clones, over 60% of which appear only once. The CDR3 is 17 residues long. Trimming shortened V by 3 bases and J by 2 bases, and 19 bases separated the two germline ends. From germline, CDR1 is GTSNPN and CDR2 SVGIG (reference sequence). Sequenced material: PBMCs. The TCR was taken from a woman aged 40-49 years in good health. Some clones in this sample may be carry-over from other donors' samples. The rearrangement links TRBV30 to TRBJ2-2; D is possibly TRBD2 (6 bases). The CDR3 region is CAWRPLGSPSNTGELFF. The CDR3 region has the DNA TGTGCCTGGAGGCCCCTCGGGAGTCCCTCAAACACCGGGGAGCTGTTTTTT.